What follows are 19 T cell receptor beta chains derived from one specimen sequenced in a study of Graves' ophthalmopathy and Graves' hyperthyroidism. The sequenced template was RNA, covering the TCR beta CDR3 region. The authors performed first-round RT-PCR with HTBI primers and then a second-round multiplex PCR. TCRdb analysed the multiplex PCR reads with MiXCR anew, one entry per CDR3 protein. Here the sample spans some 250,000 distinct CDR3 sequences, around 42% being singletons. Sequencing was done on a sample of peripheral blood. The receptors were sampled from an adult man with Graves' ophthalmopathy.

This clonotype was seen ten or more times. The chain joins TRBV13 to TRBJ1-2, with unresolved D. The CDR3 sequence is 13 residues long. V was shortened by 1 base and J by 8 bases, with 11 bases between the two germline ends. CDR1 and CDR2 (germline): PRHDT, FYEKMQ (reference sequence). CDR3 amino acids: CASSLAGRGGYTF. As DNA, the CDR3 is TGTGCCAGCAGCTTAGCGGGCCGCGGGGGCTACACCTTC.

This clonotype turned up a few times. The chain carries TRBV24-1 and TRBJ2-2, with D hard to call. V was pared by 1 base and J by 0 bases, with 5 bases between. The CDR3 loop spans 15 amino acids. Germline CDR1 KGHDR, CDR2 SFDVKD. The CDR3 loop is CATSDFGPNTGELFF. CDR3 nucleotide sequence: TGTGCCACCAGTGATTTTGGTCCGAACACCGGGGAGCTGTTTTTT.

This clonotype came up a few times. This rearrangement joins TRBV6-4 to TRBJ1-3; 7 bases align to TRBD1. CDR1 and CDR2 (germline): MRHNA, SNTAGT. V shed 6 bases and J 2 bases; nucleotides not matched to a gene: 4. This CDR3 comprises 14 residues. CDR3 region: CASRAQGAGNTIYF. Written as DNA, the CDR3 is TGTGCCAGCAGGGCCCAGGGGGCTGGAAACACCATATATTTT.

V gene TRBV9 combines with J gene TRBJ1-3; D might be TRBD1 (5 bases). This CDR3 comprises 15 residues. From germline, CDR1 is SGDLS and CDR2 YYNGEE. V dropped 4 bases and J dropped 0 bases, with 11 bases sitting between them. CDR3: CASSQGLSSGNTIYF. As DNA, the CDR3 is TGTGCCAGCAGCCAGGGCTTAAGCTCTGGAAACACCATATATTTT.

This clonotype was detected many times. The CDR3 protein is CSVAGHRTTGTSYEQYF. The DNA of the CDR3 is TGCAGCGTTGCCGGCCACCGTACTACAGGGACTTCCTACGAGCAGTACTTC. The rearrangement joins TRBV29-1 to TRBJ2-7, with D perhaps given as TRBD1 or TRBD2 (6 bases each). Germline values: CDR1 SQVTM, CDR2 ANQGSEA. The CDR3 loop spans 17 amino acids. Trimming pared 4 bases from V and 1 base from J, leaving 23 bases between.

This clonotype was found many times. This chain uses TRBV7-9 with TRBJ1-5; D gene unclear. Germline V gives CDR1 SEHNR, CDR2 FQNEAQ (reference sequence). The CDR3 loop spans 12 amino acids. Trimming took off 3 bases at V and 6 bases at J, with 6 bases between the two ends. The CDR3 nucleotides are TGTGCCAGCAGCTTGGGCGCTCAGCCCCAGCATTTT. Its translation: CASSLGAQPQHF.

V gene TRBV20-1 combines with J gene TRBJ2-2; the match to TRBD2 covers 8 bases. CDR1 DFQATT and CDR2 SNEGSKA come from the germline V gene (reference sequence). V was pared by 6 bases and J by 0 bases, with 6 bases of the junction left unmatched. The length of the CDR3 is 15 residues. Here the CDR3 DNA reads TGCAGTGCCCTCAGCGGGGGAGCGAACACCGGGGAGCTGTTTTTT. Protein sequence: CSALSGGANTGELFF.

This clonotype has more than one count but fewer than ten. The chain couples TRBV29-1 to TRBJ1-2, with D perhaps matching TRBD1 (6 bases). Germline CDR1 reads SQVTM; CDR2 reads ANQGSEA. The CDR3 has 16 amino acids. Deletions cut 4 bases from V and 3 bases from J, with 21 bases between. The chain's CDR3 is CSVGDSRGGGYYGYTF. Here the CDR3 DNA reads TGCAGCGTTGGGGATTCGCGAGGGGGAGGTTACTATGGCTACACCTTC.

V and J are TRBV7-2 and TRBJ2-7; possible D gene TRBD2, 5 bases. Deletions cut 5 bases from V and 3 bases from J, with 20 bases between. The CDR3 runs to 16 residues. Looked up from germline, CDR1 is SGHTA and CDR2 is FQGNSA. CDR3 DNA sequence: TGTGCCAGCAGCCCAGCCTACCAGGAGGCATTCTACGAGCAGTACTTC. This translates into CASSPAYQEAFYEQYF.

This rearrangement joins TRBV5-1 to TRBJ2-7; TRBD2 aligns across 11 bases. Trimming removed 5 bases from V and 2 bases from J; junction bases left unmatched: 6. From germline, CDR1 is SGHRS and CDR2 YFSETQ. CDR3 size: 15 residues. DNA for the CDR3: TGCGCCAGCAGGGGGGGGACTAGCGGTACCTACGAGCAGTACTTC. Translating it yields CASRGGTSGTYEQYF. Looking up the rest from reference TRBV5-1 and TRBJ2-7 gives the full variable domain: KAGVTQTPRYLIKTRGQQVTLSCSPISGHRSVSWYQQTPGQGLQFLFEYFSETQRNKGNFPGRFSGRQFSNSRSEMNVSTLELGDSALYLCASRGGTSGTYEQYFGPGTRLTVT.

This clonotype was picked up a small number of times. V gene TRBV7-3 combines with J gene TRBJ1-1, with D uncertain. The germline V gene has CDR1 SGHTA and CDR2 FQGTGA. The CDR3 has 14 residues. Deletions cut 0 bases from V and 4 bases from J, with 9 bases between. The CDR3 spells CASSLTGLGTEAFF. The CDR3 DNA sequence: TGTGCCAGCAGCTTAACGGGGTTAGGCACTGAAGCTTTCTTT.

J is TRBJ2-1 and V is TRBV10-1; no clear D. The CDR3 extends over 13 amino acids. With 2 bases removed from V and 3 bases from J, the gap between germline ends came to 5 bases. The germline gives CDR1 WNHNN, CDR2 SYGVQD (reference sequence). The CDR3: CASSEGHYNEQFF. The CDR3 DNA reads TGCGCCAGCAGTGAGGGCCACTACAATGAGCAGTTCTTC.

This clonotype was seen only a few times. The chain recombines TRBV6-5 with TRBJ1-6; 7 nucleotides agree with TRBD1. V was clipped by 6 bases and J by 10 bases; unmatched bases: 12. CDR1 and CDR2 (germline): MNHEY, SVGAGI. The CDR3 runs 15 residues. The CDR3 loop is CASRETTGWRSPLHF. CDR3 coding DNA: TGTGCCAGCAGGGAAACGACAGGGTGGCGCTCACCCCTCCACTTT.

On this clonotype itself: A junction end diverges from the germline sequence, so it may reflect a read error. V usage is TRBV7-2 and J usage is TRBJ2-6; D possibly corresponds to TRBD2 (6 bases). The CDR3 length is 15 residues. Germline values: CDR1 SGHTA, CDR2 FQGNSA. The CDR3 region is CASSRGAAGAYVLTF. CDR3 DNA: TGTGCCAGCAGCCGCGGGGCCGCTGGGGCCTACGTCCTGACTTTC.

As regards this clonotype: A much larger clone is a single base away; this may be a read error. The chain employs TRBV30 and TRBJ2-7, with D perhaps assigned TRBD1 or TRBD2 (7 bases each). The CDR3 totals 13 residues. V was pared by 1 base and J by 3 bases, with 10 bases between. Germline assignment: CDR1 GTSNPN and CDR2 SVGIG (reference sequence). The DNA of the CDR3 is TGTGCCTGGAGTGCAGGGGGGGACTACGAGCAGTACTTC. Translating gives CAWSAGGDYEQYF.

This chain connects TRBV20-1 to TRBJ2-7, with 8 nucleotides matching TRBD2. The CDR3 sequence is 16 residues long. Germline V gene data show CDR1 as DFQATT and CDR2 as SNEGSKA (reference sequence). Trimming took 0 bases from V and 1 from J; bases not matched to a gene: 8. For the CDR3, the DNA is TGCAGTGCTAGAGAATTTCCCGGGACTAGTTCCTACGAGCAGTACTTC. Protein sequence: CSAREFPGTSSYEQYF.

The chain uses TRBV7-3 and TRBJ1-3; a weak D match, TRBD1 (6 bases). V gave up 5 bases and J gave up 2 bases, with 10 bases separating them. CDR3 length: 14 amino acids. Looked up from germline, CDR1 is SGHTA and CDR2 is FQGTGA. CDR3: CASSGGQPGNTIYF. CDR3 nucleotides: TGTGCCAGCAGCGGAGGACAGCCTGGAAACACCATATATTTT.

Concerning this clonotype: This may stem from a read error, because a much larger clone lies one nucleotide away. This rearrangement joins TRBV7-8 to TRBJ1-1; D unclear. The CDR3 spans 14 residues. The ends were cut back, 1 base at V and 3 bases at J, with 9 bases in the middle. Germline V gene data show CDR1 as SGHVS and CDR2 as FQNEAQ. CDR3 in DNA: TGTGCCAGCAGCTTAGGGTGTGCCGACACTGAAGCTTTCTTT. This translates into CASSLGCADTEAFF.

The chain couples TRBV5-5 to TRBJ1-2; TRBD1 agrees at 7 bases. The CDR3 consists of 14 residues. The germline V gene encodes CDR1 SGHKS and CDR2 YYEKEE (reference sequence). The trim removed 5 bases at V and 2 bases at J, leaving 6 bases unmatched. CDR3 DNA sequence: TGTGCCAGCAGTCACGACAGGGTAAACTATGGCTACACCTTC. Its translation: CASSHDRVNYGYTF.